These 24 T cell receptor beta chains came from one sample sequenced in a study of T cell repertoires in cytomegalovirus infection. Antigens of these TCRs are unknown. From the reads, TCRdb called clonotypes with MiXCR, one entry per CDR3 protein. Among approximately 300,000 distinct CDR3 sequences, more than 20% were seen once, and the ten largest hold 13%. The specimen was cultured PBMCs, collected from culture after CMV antigen stimulation. Receptors originate from a human donor in good health (CMV status not recorded). Some clones in this sample may be carry-over from other donors' samples.

The chain has TRBV7-9 and TRBJ2-1; D is uncertain. The CDR3 runs 13 residues. V lost 6 bases, J lost 4 bases, and 10 bases lay in between. Germline V gene sequence: CDR1 SEHNR, CDR2 FQNEAQ (reference sequence). The CDR3 protein is CASRPTAYNEQFF. DNA for the CDR3: TGTGCCAGCAGGCCTACAGCGTACAATGAGCAGTTCTTC. Variable domain in full (rest from reference TRBV7-9 and TRBJ2-1): DTGVSQNPRHKITKRGQNVTFRCDPISEHNRLYWYRQTLGQGPEFLTYFQNEAQLEKSRLLSDRFSAERPKGSFSTLEIQRTEQGDSAMYLCASRPTAYNEQFFGPGTRLTVL.

The chain employs TRBV19 and TRBJ1-5; D is ambiguous. Germline V gene lookup returns CDR1 LNHDA and CDR2 SQIVND (reference sequence). This CDR3 has 13 residues. The ends were cut back, 3 bases at V and 7 bases at J, with 10 bases in the middle. The CDR3 spells CASSMSGYQPQHF. The DNA for the CDR3 is TGTGCCAGTAGTATGTCAGGTTACCAGCCCCAGCATTTT.

J is TRBJ2-7 and V is TRBV25-1; the match to TRBD2 covers 11 bases. The CDR3 loop spans 13 amino acids. Germline values: CDR1 MGHDK, CDR2 SYGVNS. The J segment lost 6 bases and the V segment lost 5 bases, leaving 3 bases of the junction unmatched. CDR3 in amino acids: CASSTGTSGEQYV. The CDR3 DNA sequence: TGTGCCAGCAGTACTGGGACTAGCGGCGAGCAGTACGTC.

V gene TRBV2 combines with J gene TRBJ2-2; 7 bases map to TRBD1. Germline V gene sequence: CDR1 SNHLY, CDR2 FYNNEI. Losses at the gene ends were 7 bases for V and 3 bases for J; bases not matched to a gene: 5. The CDR3 totals 14 residues. The CDR3, as DNA: TGTGCCAGCAACCGGGACAGTGACACCGGGGAGCTGTTTTTT. Amino acid sequence: CASNRDSDTGELFF.

This clonotype has a single count. This chain joins TRBV20-1 and TRBJ2-3; D gene ambiguous. This CDR3 is built from 12 residues. From germline, CDR1 is DFQATT and CDR2 SNEGSKA (reference sequence). The CDR3 region is CSPTDRTDTQYF. The DNA for the CDR3 is TGCAGCCCTACGGACCGCACAGATACGCAGTATTTT.

The chain is built from TRBV6-2 or TRBV6-3 and TRBJ1-1, with TRBD1 matching 7 bases. This CDR3 is 15 amino acids long. Germline V gene lookup returns CDR1 MNHEY and CDR2 SVGEGT. The trim removed 6 bases at V and 1 base at J, leaving 8 bases unmatched. The DNA of the CDR3 is TGTGCCAGCAGGTACCCGGGACAGCAGAACACTGAAGCTTTCTTT. Protein: CASRYPGQQNTEAFF.

Written as DNA, the CDR3 is TGTGCCAGCAGCCTAACTAGTTCCCCTACCTACGAGCAGTACTTC. Amino acids: CASSLTSSPTYEQYF. V and J are TRBV7-2 and TRBJ2-7; tentatively, D is TRBD2 (5 bases). CDR1 is SGHTA, CDR2 FQGNSA, per germline. The CDR3 is 15 amino acids. The V and J ends lost 5 bases and 2 bases respectively, with 16 bases between them.

In nucleotides, the CDR3 is TGTGCCAGTAGTTCCTCCTCGCGGTCGTCCGATACGCAGTATTTT. Translating it yields CASSSSSRSSDTQYF. The chain carries TRBV19 and TRBJ2-3, with D uncertain. There are 15 residues in the CDR3. V was trimmed by 5 bases and J by 6 bases, leaving 18 bases between them. Germline CDR1 and CDR2: LNHDA and SQIVND (reference sequence).

This chain links TRBV6-5 with TRBJ1-1; D not resolved. V lost 2 bases, J lost 3 bases, and 16 bases lay in between. The CDR3 is 16 amino acids. Germline CDR1 and CDR2: MNHEY and SVGAGI. Here the CDR3 DNA reads TGTGCCAGCAGTTACGGGAGTAGCCTAAAAGACACTGAAGCTTTCTTT. It yields the protein CASSYGSSLKDTEAFF.

The chain couples TRBV4-1 to TRBJ2-3; D remains ambiguous. In germline, CDR1 is MGHRA, CDR2 YSYEKL. The CDR3 is 14 residues long. Trimming took 1 base from V and 2 from J, leaving 7 bases between them. CDR3 amino acids: CASSQVLITDTQYF. The CDR3 region has the DNA TGCGCCAGCAGCCAAGTACTTATCACAGATACGCAGTATTTT.

This sequence joins TRBV29-1 and TRBJ1-1; D remains ambiguous. V lost 4 bases and J lost 3, with 6 bases in between. Germline values: CDR1 SQVTM, CDR2 ANQGSEA. The CDR3 loop spans 11 amino acids. CDR3: CSVAGDTEAFF. CDR3 nucleotide sequence: TGCAGCGTTGCCGGGGACACTGAAGCTTTCTTT.

In this sample, this clonotype turned up a few times. The chain employs TRBV5-1 and TRBJ2-1, with D possibly being TRBD1 or TRBD2 (6 bases each). The CDR3 extends over 14 amino acids. CDR1 is SGHRS and CDR2 is YFSETQ in the germline V gene. Trimming took 6 bases from V and 4 from J, leaving 14 bases between them. The CDR3 DNA follows: TGCGCCAGCAACACAAGGGGGGCATACAATGAGCAGTTCTTC. This sequence encodes CASNTRGAYNEQFF.

The J gene is TRBJ1-2, the V gene TRBV19, with 9 bases fitting TRBD1. The V segment lost 2 bases and the J segment 4 bases; nucleotides outside the gene matches: 2. From germline, CDR1 is LNHDA and CDR2 SQIVND (reference sequence). There are 14 residues in the CDR3. CDR3 nucleotide sequence: TGTGCCAGTAGTATATTGGACAGGGGCTATGGCTACACCTTC. Amino acid sequence: CASSILDRGYGYTF.

This chain connects TRBV28 to TRBJ2-7; TRBD1 agrees at 8 bases. CDR1 and CDR2 (germline): MDHEN, SYDVKM. The CDR3 is made up of 15 amino acids. With 6 bases clipped from V and 3 bases from J, the junction kept 10 bases outside the gene matches. CDR3 residues: CASSPTDRGVYEQYF. CDR3 in DNA: TGTGCCAGCAGCCCTACTGACAGGGGTGTCTACGAGCAGTACTTC. The complete variable domain, with remaining parts taken from reference TRBV28 and TRBJ2-7, reads DVKVTQSSRYLVKRTGEKVFLECVQDMDHENMFWYRQDPGLGLRLIYFSYDVKMKEKGDIPEGYSVSREKKERFSLILESASTNQTSMYLCASSPTDRGVYEQYFGPGTRLTVT.

This clonotype showed up many times. The chain recombines TRBV2 with TRBJ2-3; possible D gene TRBD1, 7 bases. The CDR3 spans 14 residues. V lost 3 bases and J 3 bases, leaving 10 bases between the germline ends. Germline CDR1 and CDR2: SNHLY and FYNNEI. The chain's CDR3 is CASSDRGVTDTQYF. The CDR3 DNA sequence: TGTGCCAGCAGTGACAGGGGGGTAACAGATACGCAGTATTTT.

This clonotype was observed a handful of times. The rearrangement uses TRBV6-5 and TRBJ2-7; TRBD1 or TRBD2 may be the D gene (5 bases each). The germline V gene encodes CDR1 MNHEY and CDR2 SVGAGI. V was clipped by 8 bases and J by 2 bases, with 13 bases between them. The CDR3 length is 13 residues. The CDR3 DNA reads as TGTGCCAGCGAGGGGAAAAATACCTACGAGCAGTACTTC. Its protein is CASEGKNTYEQYF.

V is TRBV2 and J is TRBJ2-2, with D possibly TRBD2 on 5 matching bases. The germline CDR1 and CDR2 sequences are SNHLY and FYNNEI. The CDR3 has 13 amino acids. Trimming removed 5 bases from V and 5 bases from J, with 9 bases in between. This CDR3 is CASSSEGTGELFF. The CDR3 bases are TGTGCCAGCAGTTCCGAGGGAACCGGGGAGCTGTTTTTT.

V and J are TRBV6-1 and TRBJ2-3; 8 nucleotides line up with TRBD2. The CDR3 sequence is 15 residues long. Per the germline V gene, CDR1 is MNHNS and CDR2 is SASEGT. The J segment lost 0 bases and the V segment lost 7 bases, leaving 6 bases of the junction unmatched. Here the CDR3 DNA reads TGTGCCAGCACCCTCCGGGGGGGAAGCACAGATACGCAGTATTTT. This gives the protein CASTLRGGSTDTQYF.

This clonotype showed up many times. The rearrangement uses TRBV7-8 and TRBJ1-2, with a tentative D call TRBD1 (6 bases). Germline V lookup: CDR1 SGHVS, CDR2 FQNEAQ. Trimming took off 0 bases at V and 7 bases at J, with 9 bases between the two ends. The CDR3 is 13 amino acids. DNA for the CDR3: TGTGCCAGCAGCTTAGCAACAGGGAGTGGCTACACCTTC. Translated: CASSLATGSGYTF.

This clonotype was counted between two and nine times. This chain uses TRBV12-3 or TRBV12-4 with TRBJ1-1; D is undetermined. The CDR3 extends over 13 amino acids. The ends were cut back, 3 bases at V and 4 bases at J, with 9 bases in the middle. The CDR3 protein is CASSFLDGTEAFF. DNA for the CDR3: TGTGCCAGCAGTTTTCTCGACGGCACTGAAGCTTTCTTT.

Concerning this clonotype itself: A junction boundary mismatches the germline segment, possibly from a read error. This sequence joins TRBV2 and TRBJ1-4; 7 bases match TRBD1. Germline CDR1 SNHLY, CDR2 FYNNEI. This CDR3 is built from 16 residues. The DNA of the CDR3 is TGTGCCAGCAGTGAAAGAGTGGGACAGCCGAATGAAAATCTGTTTTTT. Its protein product is CASSERVGQPNENLFF.

J is TRBJ2-5 and V is TRBV7-2; 9 bases agree with TRBD1. From germline, CDR1 is SGHTA and CDR2 FQGNSA. The CDR3 contains 14 residues. V was pared by 5 bases and J by 7 bases, with 8 bases of the junction left unmatched. The CDR3 bases are TGTGCCAGCAGCCTCGACAGGGGGAGGGGGACCCAGTACTTC. This translates into CASSLDRGRGTQYF.

On this clonotype itself: Being one base from a much bigger clone, this may be a read error. The final CDR3 position lacks the conserved phenylalanine or tryptophan, pointing to a likely read error. The chain links TRBV7-3 to TRBJ2-5; 9 bases align to TRBD1. Germline assignment: CDR1 SGHTA and CDR2 FQGTGA. This CDR3 contains 13 residues. V was clipped by 5 bases and J by 5 bases; unmatched bases: 3. DNA for the CDR3: TGTGCCAGCAGCCGGGACAGGGCGGAGACCCAGTACTCC. This sequence encodes CASSRDRAETQYS.

The rearrangement joins TRBV18 to TRBJ2-3, with 8 bases fitting TRBD2. V lost 6 bases, J lost 5 bases, and 7 bases stayed unmatched. The CDR3 has 14 amino acids. Germline loops: CDR1 KGHSH, CDR2 LQKENI. Here the CDR3 reads CASSIRLALDTQYF. As DNA, the CDR3 is TGTGCCAGCTCCATCCGACTAGCGTTAGATACGCAGTATTTT.